The 20 T cell receptor beta chains reported below all come from one sample, sequenced in a study of radiation and T cells in renal cell carcinoma. The time point denotes: baseline pretreatment blood. As for treatment: 15 Gy SBRT to primary tumor, nephrectomy 4 weeks later. TCRdb keeps only in-frame clones here, not all; method: immunoSEQ multiplex PCR. This table has 140,000 or so clones, 70% to 90% appearing once. The sequencing here drew on blood, taken from a patient whose treatment included radiotherapy and nephrectomy. These receptors all come from a woman aged 45-65 years with renal cell carcinoma.

This clone was seen just once. The same CDR3 can be traced to other DNA sequences in this sample. This chain uses TRBV5-4 with TRBJ2-5; no clear D gene. Trimming took 0 bases from V and 5 from J, leaving 11 bases between them. Germline CDR1 reads SGHNT; CDR2 reads YYREEE (reference sequence). The CDR3 sequence is 14 residues long. This CDR3 is CASSLAGSGETQYF. For the CDR3, the DNA is TGTGCCAGCAGCTTGGCGGGTTCAGGCGAGACCCAGTACTTC.

The chain has TRBV7-3 and TRBJ2-7; D is unclear. CDR3 size: 15 residues. Germline V gene data show CDR1 as SGHTA and CDR2 as FQGTGA. V was pared by 5 bases and J by 2 bases, with 16 bases between. The CDR3 region has the DNA TGTGCCAGCAGCACCGATCCCCAGCGCCCCTACGAGCAGTACTTC. It specifies CASSTDPQRPYEQYF.

Only a few counts were recorded for this clone. The chain links TRBV7-6 to TRBJ1-1; D is undetermined. Germline CDR1 reads SGHVS; CDR2 reads FNYEAQ. CDR3 length equals 14 residues. V shed 4 bases and J shed 1 base, with 10 bases lying between them. This CDR3 reads CASSSLPQNTEAFF. Here the CDR3 DNA reads TGTGCCAGCAGCTCTCTCCCGCAGAACACTGAAGCTTTCTTT.

V gene TRBV30 combines with J gene TRBJ2-5; D call uncertain. Germline CDR1 and CDR2: GTSNPN and SVGIG (reference sequence). Trimming stripped 0 bases from V and 5 bases from J, with 10 bases between. The CDR3 spans 13 residues. In DNA, the CDR3 is TGTGCCTGGAGTGTAGGGATCACGGAGACCCAGTACTTC. Residues: CAWSVGITETQYF. Full variable domain (missing parts from reference TRBV30 and TRBJ2-5): SQTIHQWPATLVQPVGSPLSLECTVEGTSNPNLYWYRQAAGRGLQLLFYSVGIGQISSEVPQNLSASRPQDRQFILSSKKLLLSDSGFYLCAWSVGITETQYFGPGTRLLVL.

In its sample, this clone was seen once. The genes are TRBV30 and TRBJ1-4; maybe TRBD1 (6 bases). Between the trimmed V and J ends, which lost 0 bases and 5 bases, there was a span of 10 bases. The germline CDR1 and CDR2 sequences are GTSNPN and SVGIG (reference sequence). This CDR3 contains 14 residues. The CDR3 coding sequence is TGTGCCTGGAGTGTAGACAGGAGAAATGAAAAACTGTTTTTT. This gives the protein CAWSVDRRNEKLFF.

The gene calls are TRBV14 and TRBJ2-7; no clear D gene. The germline gives CDR1 SGHDN, CDR2 FVKESK. Trimming shortened V by 0 bases and J by 3 bases, and 3 bases separated the two germline ends. The CDR3 has 12 residues. CDR3 sequence reads: CASSQDFYEQYF. The CDR3 DNA reads as TGTGCCAGCAGCCAAGATTTCTACGAGCAGTACTTC.

This clone appeared once. This rearrangement joins TRBV6-6 to TRBJ1-5; D is undetermined. The CDR3 is 14 residues long. Germline V gives CDR1 MNHNY, CDR2 SVGAGI (reference sequence). The ends were cut back, 6 bases at V and 12 bases at J, with 21 bases in the middle. The DNA of the CDR3 is TGTGCCAGCAGCTCGGTCACGTGGGAGAACAACCAGCATTTT. Its protein product is CASSSVTWENNQHF.

The rearrangement uses TRBV6-5 and TRBJ2-2; D may match TRBD1 or TRBD2 (5 bases each). The V and J ends lost 2 bases and 6 bases respectively, with 13 bases between them. CDR3 length equals 15 residues. Germline lookup yields CDR1 MNHEY and CDR2 SVGAGI. DNA of the CDR3: TGTGCCAGCAGTTACGGGGGTCGAGGTGCCGGGGAGCTGTTTTTT. Translated, it gives CASSYGGRGAGELFF.

With regard to this clone: The sample contains more than one DNA sequence encoding this CDR3. The chain uses TRBV19 and TRBJ1-1; 10 positions match TRBD1. The CDR3 extends over 14 amino acids. The germline gives CDR1 LNHDA, CDR2 SQIVND (reference sequence). J was trimmed by 4 bases and V by 4 bases; bases with no gene match: 3. CDR3: CASSTRTGGTEAFF. The CDR3 DNA reads as TGTGCCAGTAGTACAAGGACAGGGGGCACTGAAGCTTTCTTT.

The chain has TRBV19 and TRBJ2-6; possible D gene TRBD2, 5 bases. The V and J ends lost 3 bases and 0 bases respectively, with 12 bases between them. The CDR3 consists of 17 residues. The germline gives CDR1 LNHDA, CDR2 SQIVND (reference sequence). The CDR3 here is CASSISRRGSGANVLTF. CDR3 sequence (DNA): TGTGCCAGTAGTATTTCCCGACGGGGCTCTGGGGCCAACGTCCTGACTTTC.

The chain carries TRBV4-3 and TRBJ2-1, with D perhaps TRBD2 (5 bases). There are 15 residues in the CDR3. CDR1 and CDR2 (germline): LGHNA, YSLEER. V lost 0 bases to trimming and J lost 5 bases, with 11 bases between them. CDR3 nucleotide sequence: TGCGCCAGCAGCCAAGATCGGGGTGAAAACAATGAGCAGTTCTTC. This encodes CASSQDRGENNEQFF.

The CDR3: CAISRQGVNEQFF. The CDR3 nucleotides read TGTGCCATCAGCAGACAGGGGGTGAATGAGCAGTTCTTC. The rearrangement uses TRBV10-3 and TRBJ2-1, with 9 bases fitting TRBD1. This CDR3 has 13 residues. V dropped 6 bases and J dropped 7; count of bases not matched to a gene: 4. Germline V lookup: CDR1 ENHRY, CDR2 SYGVKD.

The J gene is TRBJ2-1, the V gene TRBV6-5; 7 positions agree with TRBD1. The germline V gene has CDR1 MNHEY and CDR2 SVGAGI. V lost 5 bases, J lost 5 bases, and 6 bases stayed unmatched. There are 14 residues in the CDR3. The CDR3 DNA sequence: TGTGCCAGCAGTCCGACAGGGTCCCACAATGAGCAGTTCTTC. Translation: CASSPTGSHNEQFF.

The rearrangement links TRBV2 to TRBJ1-1; D gene unclear. V was trimmed by 6 bases and J by 6 bases, leaving 11 bases between them. CDR1 is SNHLY, CDR2 FYNNEI, per germline. The CDR3 runs 12 residues. CDR3: CASRPNGPEAFF. The DNA for the CDR3 is TGTGCCAGCAGACCAAATGGTCCTGAAGCTTTCTTT.

V and J are TRBV2 and TRBJ2-7; 8 nucleotides line up with TRBD1. Germline CDR1 reads SNHLY; CDR2 reads FYNNEI. Losses at the gene ends were 6 bases for V and 6 bases for J; bases not matched to a gene: 7. CDR3 length: 13 residues. The CDR3 protein is CASSILTGAEQYF. In nucleotides, the CDR3 is TGTGCCAGCAGCATCCTGACAGGGGCCGAGCAGTACTTC. Full variable domain (rest looked up from reference TRBV2 and TRBJ2-7): EPEVTQTPSHQVTQMGQEVILRCVPISNHLYFYWYRQILGQKVEFLVSFYNNEISEKSEIFDDQFSVERPDGSNFTLKIRSTKLEDSAMYFCASSILTGAEQYFGPGTRLTVT.

The chain has TRBV7-2 and TRBJ1-2; D might be TRBD1 (6 bases). In germline, CDR1 is SGHTA, CDR2 FQGNSA. Trimming cost V 0 bases and J 0 bases, with 8 bases left between them. There are 15 residues in the CDR3. Written as DNA, the CDR3 is TGTGCCAGCAGCTTAGCTCGACAGGCTAACTATGGCTACACCTTC. Protein sequence: CASSLARQANYGYTF.

The rearrangement links TRBV10-3 to TRBJ1-3; 7 positions agree with TRBD1. The V gene end was trimmed by 6 bases and the J gene end by 4 bases; junction bases not matched to a gene: 15. Germline V gene sequence: CDR1 ENHRY, CDR2 SYGVKD. The CDR3 length is 17 residues. The CDR3 loop reads CAISPGTAAIWGNTIYF. The CDR3 nucleotides are TGTGCCATCAGCCCCGGGACAGCCGCCATCTGGGGAAACACCATATATTTT.

The rearrangement uses TRBV7-9 and TRBJ1-5, with D possibly TRBD1 on 6 matching bases. V lost 8 bases and J 2 bases, leaving 13 bases between the germline ends. The CDR3 covers 14 residues. CDR1 is SEHNR, CDR2 FQNEAQ, per germline (reference sequence). CDR3 in amino acids: CASSSGGGNQPQHF. CDR3 bases: TGTGCCAGCTCCTCGGGGGGCGGCAATCAGCCCCAGCATTTT.

Notes on this clone: A junction boundary mismatches the germline segment, possibly from a read error. The V and J genes are TRBV19 and TRBJ2-3; 8 bases match TRBD1. CDR3 length: 15 residues. Germline CDR1 LNHDA, CDR2 SQIVND (reference sequence). CDR3 amino acids: CANSFWTGFTDTQYF. DNA of the CDR3: TGTGCCAATAGTTTCTGGACAGGGTTCACAGATACGCAGTATTTT.

The chain employs TRBV7-2 and TRBJ2-5, with 15 bases aligning to TRBD2. Germline-derived CDR1 and CDR2 are SGHTA and FQGNSA. J gave up 2 bases and V 3 bases, and 1 base lay outside the gene matches. CDR3 size: 16 residues. The DNA for the CDR3 is TGTGCCAGCAGCTTCGGGACTAGCGGGGGGCAAGAGACCCAGTACTTC. Its protein is CASSFGTSGGQETQYF.